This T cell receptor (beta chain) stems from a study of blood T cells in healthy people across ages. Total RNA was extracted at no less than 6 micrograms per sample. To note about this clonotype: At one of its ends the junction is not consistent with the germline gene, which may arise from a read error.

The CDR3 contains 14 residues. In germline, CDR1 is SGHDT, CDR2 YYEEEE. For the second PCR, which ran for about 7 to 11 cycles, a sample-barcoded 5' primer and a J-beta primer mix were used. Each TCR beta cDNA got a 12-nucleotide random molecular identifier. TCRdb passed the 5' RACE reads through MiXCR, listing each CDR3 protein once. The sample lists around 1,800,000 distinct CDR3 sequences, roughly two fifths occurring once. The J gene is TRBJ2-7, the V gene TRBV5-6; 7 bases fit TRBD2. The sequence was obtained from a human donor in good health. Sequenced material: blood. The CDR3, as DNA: TGTGCCAGCAGCCTCGGGGGGTCCACCTACGGGCAGTACTTC. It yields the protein CASSLGGSTYGQYF.